This is a list of T cell receptor beta chains from one sample in a study of T cell responses to AZD1222 COVID-19 vaccine. Libraries were prepared by immunoSEQ multiplex PCR; TCRdb keeps only in-frame clonotypes and omits some of them. Found here are 80,000 to 95,000 clones, 78% of them singletons; the top ten hold 20% to 25%. The sample consisted of peripheral blood, taken on day 0 of AZD1222 vaccination. All receptors derive from an adult in good health. The CDR3 runs from the conserved cysteine through the conserved F or W. The D gene is left open where the match is weak. Size values are once, few and many counts, or a class for expanded clones, and some rows have none.

length	size	V	J	D	CDR3	DNA
15	-	TRBV24-1	TRBJ1-5	-	CATSEKGMNNQPQHF	TGTGCCACCAGTGAAAAGGGTATGAACAATCAGCCCCAGCATTTT
15	few	TRBV6-5	TRBJ2-2	-	CASSYKLSDTGELFF	TGTGCCAGCAGTTACAAACTATCGGACACCGGGGAGCTGTTTTTT
17	-	TRBV10-3	TRBJ2-5	TRBD2	CAISEFPLVAGVETQYF	TGTGCCATCAGTGAGTTCCCGTTGGTAGCGGGAGTAGAGACCCAGTACTTC
11	once	TRBV12-5	TRBJ2-1	-	CAREIHREQFF	TGTGCTAGGGAGATTCATCGTGAGCAGTTCTTC
19	-	TRBV4-1	TRBJ1-3	-	CASSQVGAARRRDGNTIYF	TGCGCCAGCAGCCAAGTAGGGGCCGCGAGGCGCAGGGACGGAAACACCATATATTTT
15	-	TRBV28	TRBJ1-2	-	CASRLPGGVGYGYTF	TGTGCCAGCAGATTACCCGGGGGGGTAGGCTATGGCTACACCTTC
15	once	TRBV5-4	TRBJ2-2	TRBD2	CASSLTAGATGELFF	TGTGCCAGCAGCTTAACAGCGGGAGCCACCGGGGAGCTGTTTTTT
15	-	TRBV23-1	TRBJ1-1	-	CASSQSIRFLPGAFF	TGCGCCAGCAGTCAATCTATACGGTTTCTACCTGGGGCTTTCTTT
17	once	TRBV7-2	TRBJ2-3	-	CASSLAPRGVSTDTQYF	TGTGCCAGCAGCTTAGCGCCGAGGGGGGTTAGCACAGATACGCAGTATTTT
13	-	TRBV5-1	TRBJ1-2	TRBD1	CASSTDRLYGYTF	TGCGCCAGCAGCACGGACAGGTTATATGGCTACACCTTC
14	-	TRBV5-1	TRBJ2-5	-	CASSLDPGLQTQYF	TGCGCCAGCAGCTTGGACCCCGGGCTCCAGACCCAGTACTTC
12	few	TRBV10-2	TRBJ1-1	-	CASSHLGTEAFF	TGCGCCAGCAGTCATTTAGGGACTGAAGCTTTCTTT
15	-	TRBV5-4	TRBJ2-1	-	CASSLELALSNEQFF	TGTGCCAGCAGCTTGGAACTAGCCCTCAGCAATGAGCAGTTCTTC
14	-	TRBV7-2	TRBJ2-1	-	CASSFRDSYNEQFF	TGTGCCAGCAGTTTCCGGGACTCCTACAATGAGCAGTTCTTC
13	-	TRBV18	TRBJ2-1	-	CASSPGDYNEQFF	TGTGCCAGCTCACCAGGGGACTACAATGAGCAGTTCTTC
19	many	TRBV4-1	TRBJ1-5	-	CASSQDAFRGRYSNQPQHF	TGCGCCAGCAGCCAAGACGCCTTCCGAGGAAGGTATAGCAATCAGCCCCAGCATTTT
14	few	TRBV2	TRBJ2-5	TRBD1	CASSGGQGEETQYF	TGTGCCAGCAGTGGAGGACAGGGGGAAGAGACCCAGTACTTC
14	-	TRBV18	TRBJ1-2	-	CASSAVGGGYGYTF	TGTGCCAGCTCAGCCGTGGGGGGCGGCTATGGCTACACCTTC
15	-	TRBV6-5	TRBJ2-7	TRBD1	CASSYSYQGANEQYF	TGTGCCAGCAGTTACTCCTACCAGGGGGCGAACGAGCAGTACTTC
15	-	TRBV15	TRBJ2-5	-	CATSRVRAVGETQYF	TGTGCCACCAGCAGAGTTAGGGCTGTAGGGGAGACCCAGTACTTC
18	-	TRBV3-1/TRBV3-2	TRBJ1-3	TRBD1	CASSQGGTGPGAGNTIYF	TGTGCCAGCAGCCAAGGCGGGACAGGCCCGGGAGCTGGAAACACCATATATTTT
15	-	TRBV6-5	TRBJ1-6	-	CASSPPRLRGTPLHF	TGTGCCAGCAGTCCCCCACGGTTGCGGGGGACACCCCTCCACTTT
15	-	TRBV30	TRBJ2-2	-	CAWTARTRDTGELFF	TGTGCCTGGACCGCCAGGACCCGGGACACCGGGGAGCTGTTTTTT
15	-	TRBV7-2	TRBJ2-1	TRBD1	CASSLVDRGDNEQFF	TGTGCCAGCAGCTTAGTAGACAGGGGGGACAATGAGCAGTTCTTC
16	once	TRBV30	TRBJ1-2	TRBD1	CAWSVRWDSSNYGYTF	TGTGCCTGGAGTGTACGGTGGGACAGCTCTAACTATGGCTACACCTTC
20	-	TRBV7-9	TRBJ2-6	TRBD1	CASSRRTGSPSLSGANVLTF	TGTGCCAGCAGCAGAAGGACAGGATCCCCCTCCCTCTCTGGGGCCAACGTCCTGACTTTC
15	-	TRBV7-9	TRBJ2-3	TRBD2	CASSFFGGGTDTQYF	TGTGCCAGCAGCTTCTTCGGGGGGGGCACAGATACGCAGTATTTT
17	-	TRBV29-1	TRBJ2-3	TRBD2	CSGSGTSGGISTDTQYF	TGCAGCGGTTCCGGGACTAGCGGAGGAATTAGCACAGATACGCAGTATTTT
17	-	TRBV4-1	TRBJ2-7	-	CASSQANHRGIYYEQYF	TGCGCCAGCAGCCAAGCCAATCATCGGGGCATATACTACGAGCAGTACTTC
14	few	TRBV30	TRBJ1-4	TRBD1	CAWSSGTGDEKLFF	TGTGCCTGGTCCTCCGGGACAGGGGATGAAAAACTGTTTTTT
14	-	TRBV24-1	TRBJ2-6	-	CATSQGSGANVLTF	TGTGCCACCAGTCAGGGCTCTGGGGCCAACGTCCTGACTTTC
15	-	TRBV7-9	TRBJ2-3	TRBD2	CASSLWVAGADTQYF	TGTGCCAGCAGCTTATGGGTAGCGGGAGCAGATACGCAGTATTTT
15	-	TRBV9	TRBJ2-1	TRBD2	CASSPRLAADNEQFF	TGTGCCAGCAGCCCCCGACTAGCGGCCGACAATGAGCAGTTCTTC